This T cell receptor (beta chain) appears in the sequencing data of a study of T cell clusters in autoimmune cytopenias. TRB was amplified from around 250 ng of peripheral blood genomic DNA per sample. This CDR3 spans 12 amino acids. Germline values: CDR1 MNHEY, CDR2 SVGAGI. Note on this clonotype: Its antigen is not known.

General study points: Physiological T cell clusters of healthy donors were apparently absent in primary autoimmune cytopenia patients.

TRB was amplified by touch-down multiplex PCR, primer pools A and B combined. Using the multiplex PCR reads, TCRdb records one entry per CDR3 protein without DNA. Reported are around 8,000 distinct CDR3 sequences; the ten largest clones contain 3.1%. The chain carries TRBV6-5 and TRBJ2-3. The source material was peripheral blood. The sequence was obtained from a human donor with an autoimmune cytopenia or autoimmune hepatitis (not recorded which). CDR3 region: CASSLLADTQYF.